These T cell receptor beta chains were read from a single sample in a study of vaccination and CD4 T cells after COVID-19. Each CDR3 protein gets one entry after TCRdb re-called the PCR reads with MiXCR. Seen here are about 15,000 distinct CDR3 sequences, 69% observed once, and the top ten hold around 1.1%. The sequenced sample was CD4+ T cells from blood, obtained after SARS-CoV-2 vaccination. The receptors derive from a human donor who had recovered from COVID-19. Both conserved end residues are part of each CDR3. The D gene is left open where the match is weak. Clone size is shown for a subset of rows, as once, few, many or a class of expanded clone.

V	J	size	D	DNA	CDR3
TRBV24-1	TRBJ2-3	once	TRBD2	TGTGCCACCAGTGATCAGGGACTAGCGGTCACAGATACGCAGTATTTT	CATSDQGLAVTDTQYF
TRBV24-1	TRBJ2-2	-	TRBD1	TGTGCCACCCCCTCGGCCCCGGGACAGGGGGCGCGGACCGGGGAGCTGTTTTTT	CATPSAPGQGARTGELFF
TRBV7-9	TRBJ2-3	-	TRBD2	TGTGCCAGCAGCTTAGAGGGAGCGGGAGGGACAGATACGCAGTATTTT	CASSLEGAGGTDTQYF
TRBV7-2	TRBJ2-7	once	TRBD2	TGTGCCAGCACGGGCGGGGGAGCCCGACCCCCCGAGCAGTACTTC	CASTGGGARPPEQYF
TRBV5-4	TRBJ2-3	once	-	TGTGCCAGCAGCTCCCTGGAGGGCACAGATACGCAGTATTTT	CASSSLEGTDTQYF
TRBV20-1	TRBJ1-1	-	TRBD1	TGCGGTAGTACGACAGGGGGTTTTGAAGCTTTCTTT	CGSTTGGFEAFF
TRBV6-1	TRBJ1-6	-	-	TGTGCCAGCAGGGAATCTAGGGTTCCGGAGGTACCCCTCCACTTT	CASRESRVPEVPLHF
TRBV7-6	TRBJ2-6	-	-	TGTGCCAGCAGCTTAGCTGGCGGGTTAAACTCTGGGGCCAACGTCCTGACTTTC	CASSLAGGLNSGANVLTF
TRBV20-1	TRBJ1-2	once	-	TGCAGTGCTGGGGACGGGGGCATTAACTATGGCTACACCTTC	CSAGDGGINYGYTF
TRBV10-3	TRBJ2-5	-	TRBD2	TGTGCCATCAGGGGGACTAGCGATAAAGAGACCCAGTACTTC	CAIRGTSDKETQYF
TRBV12-3/TRBV12-4	TRBJ1-2	-	-	TGTGCCAGCATTCCACCCCCGATGGGGGCCTATGGCTACACCTTC	CASIPPPMGAYGYTF
TRBV5-8	TRBJ2-3	-	-	TGTGCCAGCAGCTTTCTCTTGGCTAGGGCTGCAGATACGCAGTATTTT	CASSFLLARAADTQYF
TRBV7-9	TRBJ2-5	-	TRBD2	TGTGCCGGAGTAGTAGCGGGGCAAGAGACCCAGTACTTC	CAGVVAGQETQYF
TRBV5-3	TRBJ2-5	few	TRBD1	TGTGCCAGAAGCTTGAGGCAGGGGGTGTGGAAGACCCAGTACTTC	CARSLRQGVWKTQYF
TRBV5-4	TRBJ1-1	-	-	TGTGCCAGCAGCTTCCCGGGGAACACTGAAGCTTTCTTT	CASSFPGNTEAFF
TRBV5-5	TRBJ2-2	-	-	TGTGCCAGCAGCTTGCTCCCCAACACCGGGGAGCTGTTTTTT	CASSLLPNTGELFF
TRBV11-3	TRBJ2-3	-	-	TGTGCCAGCTCCGGGACCTCGGCAGATACGCAGTATTTT	CASSGTSADTQYF
TRBV5-4	TRBJ1-1	-	-	TGTGCCAGCAGCTTGCAAGGCCAGACTGAAGCTTTCTTT	CASSLQGQTEAFF
TRBV10-3	TRBJ1-1	few	-	TGTGCCATCAGTGAGACAGGGAAACCCCCTGAAGCTTTCTTT	CAISETGKPPEAFF
TRBV5-1	TRBJ2-3	-	-	TGCGCCAGCAGCTTGGACAGGGGCGGGGGCACAGACACGCAGTATTTT	CASSLDRGGGTDTQYF
TRBV6-2/TRBV6-3	TRBJ2-5	-	TRBD2	TGTGCCAGCAGTTTACTAGCGGGAGTAGAGACCCAGTACTTC	CASSLLAGVETQYF
TRBV19	TRBJ2-1	-	TRBD2	TGTGCCAGTAGTGTGGGGACTAGCGGTTACAATGAGCAGTTCTTC	CASSVGTSGYNEQFF
TRBV10-3	TRBJ2-3	-	-	TGTGCCATCAGCGACAGACGGCCGGGACCAACCACAGATACGCAGTATTTT	CAISDRRPGPTTDTQYF
TRBV7-2	TRBJ1-2	few	-	TGTGCCAGCAGCTTATTCCAGATTGGGAATCGCGGCTACACCTTC	CASSLFQIGNRGYTF
TRBV6-1	TRBJ2-3	-	TRBD2	TGTGCCAGCAGACCGCCCACTCCGGGACTAGGGACAGATACGCAGTATTTT	CASRPPTPGLGTDTQYF
TRBV5-8	TRBJ1-6	-	-	TGTGCCAGCAGCTTGGTAGGAGGGGGGAATTCACCCCTCCACTTT	CASSLVGGGNSPLHF